The 18 T cell receptor beta chains presented below share a single source sample, sequenced in a study of blood T cells in healthy people across ages. Alongside a J-beta primer mix, a sample-barcoded 5' primer served in a second PCR lasting roughly 6 to 11 cycles. TCRdb re-called the 5' RACE reads through MiXCR, storing one row per CDR3 protein. The data hold some 1.4 million distinct CDR3 sequences, with roughly 40% observed a single time. Source material: blood. All receptors come from a woman aged 18-35 years in good health.

This clonotype came up many times. The chain has TRBV29-1 and TRBJ2-7, with no clear D. The V gene lost 2 bases and the J gene lost 2 bases, with 10 bases spanning the gap. From germline, CDR1 is SQVTM and CDR2 ANQGSEA. This CDR3 is 13 amino acids long. CDR3 nucleotides: TGCAGCGTTGAACGGCAGCGCCCCTACGAGCAGTACTTC. Translating gives CSVERQRPYEQYF.

The chain recombines TRBV20-1 with TRBJ2-7; TRBD2 is a possible D gene (5 bases). The J call is uncertain, as TRBJ2-5 better fits the DNA end. Germline V lookup: CDR1 DFQATT, CDR2 SNEGSKA (reference sequence). The CDR3 has 12 amino acids. CDR3 loop: CSASGVGETQYF. In DNA, the CDR3 is TGCAGTGCTAGCGGGGTTGGGGAGACCCAGTACTTC.

The chain has TRBV6-6 and TRBJ1-5; D unclear. From germline, CDR1 is MNHNY and CDR2 SVGAGI (reference sequence). The CDR3 is 15 residues long. V lost 0 bases to trimming and J lost 1 base, with 7 bases between them. This CDR3 is CASSYSTDSNQPQHF. The CDR3 DNA follows: TGTGCCAGCAGTTACTCGACGGACAGCAATCAGCCCCAGCATTTT.

The V gene is TRBV9, the J gene TRBJ2-5; 8 bases fit TRBD2. Losses at the gene ends were 0 bases for V and 2 bases for J; bases not matched to a gene: 6. The CDR3 extends over 16 amino acids. The germline V gene encodes CDR1 SGDLS and CDR2 YYNGEE. CDR3: CASSVAQAGEQETQYF. The CDR3 DNA sequence: TGTGCCAGCAGCGTAGCCCAAGCGGGGGAGCAAGAGACCCAGTACTTC.

The V gene is TRBV2, the J gene TRBJ1-2, with 8 nucleotides matching TRBD1. The germline CDR1 and CDR2 sequences are SNHLY and FYNNEI. V lost 5 bases and J lost 5; bases outside the gene matches: 13. The CDR3 runs 16 residues. The DNA for the CDR3 is TGTGCCAGCAGTCGCCAGGGGGCTGAGGCTATGTATGGCTACACCTTC. It encodes CASSRQGAEAMYGYTF. Filled out from reference TRBV2 and TRBJ1-2, the complete variable domain reads EPEVTQTPSHQVTQMGQEVILRCVPISNHLYFYWYRQILGQKVEFLVSFYNNEISEKSEIFDDQFSVERPDGSNFTLKIRSTKLEDSAMYFCASSRQGAEAMYGYTFGSGTRLTVV.

This chain connects TRBV20-1 to TRBJ2-4, with 8 positions matching TRBD2. CDR1 and CDR2 from the germline V gene are DFQATT and SNEGSKA (reference sequence). V lost 0 bases to trimming and J lost 4 bases; unmatched junction nucleotides: 5. The CDR3 is made up of 15 amino acids. The CDR3 reads CSARDRGGIKNIQYF. Here the CDR3 DNA reads TGCAGTGCTAGAGATCGGGGGGGGATAAAAAACATTCAGTACTTC.

The gene calls are TRBV12-3 or TRBV12-4 and TRBJ1-6; D is uncertain. The CDR3 runs 13 residues. The V end was cut by 2 bases, the J end by 6 bases, with 5 bases between. CDR3 sequence reads: CASSLRANSPLHF. CDR3 nucleotides: TGTGCCAGCAGTTTAAGAGCTAATTCACCCCTCCACTTT.

The chain combines TRBV28 with TRBJ2-2, with D possibly being TRBD1 (6 bases). The V and J ends lost 6 bases and 0 bases respectively, with 14 bases between them. Germline V CDR1 and CDR2: MDHEN, SYDVKM. This CDR3 is built from 16 residues. The CDR3 DNA sequence: TGTGCCAGCAGCCCCGTGGACAGCGCGAACACCGGGGAGCTGTTTTTT. The encoded protein is CASSPVDSANTGELFF.

This clonotype was detected only a few times. The V gene is TRBV5-4, the J gene TRBJ2-7, with 13 bases identical to TRBD2. Unmatched junction bases numbered 9, after V lost 1 base and J lost 2 bases. Germline V lookup: CDR1 SGHNT, CDR2 YYREEE (reference sequence). This CDR3 region has 18 residues. CDR3 DNA: TGTGCCAGCAGCTTGATTGGGACTAGCGGGGACAGGCCCTACGAGCAGTACTTC. Amino acid sequence: CASSLIGTSGDRPYEQYF. The full variable domain, its missing parts supplied by reference TRBV5-4 and TRBJ2-7, is ETGVTQSPTHLIKTRGQQVTLRCSSQSGHNTVSWYQQALGQGPQFIFQYYREEENGRGNFPPRFSGLQFPNYSSELNVNALELDDSALYLCASSLIGTSGDRPYEQYFGPGTRLTVT.

In this sample, this clonotype turned up many times. The genes are TRBV7-9 and TRBJ2-3, with 10 bases fitting TRBD2. V was pared by 11 bases and J by 3 bases, with 14 bases of the junction left unmatched. Germline CDR1 reads SEHNR; CDR2 reads FQNEAQ (reference sequence). There are 16 residues in the CDR3. The CDR3 DNA reads TGTGCCGGGCGGACTAGCGGCGCTGGAGGTACAGATACGCAGTATTTT. Translation: CAGRTSGAGGTDTQYF.

The chain links TRBV24-1 to TRBJ2-2; 8 bases fit TRBD1. CDR1 and CDR2 (germline): KGHDR, SFDVKD. The CDR3 sequence is 16 residues long. V gave up 4 bases and J gave up 4 bases; unmatched junction bases: 7. As DNA, the CDR3 is TGTGCCACCAGTGACCCCAGGGGGCGGTTCACCGGGGAGCTGTTTTTT. Translated: CATSDPRGRFTGELFF.

The chain carries TRBV28 and TRBJ2-3; 12 nucleotides line up with TRBD2. V was pared by 8 bases and J by 7 bases, with 10 bases of the junction left unmatched. The CDR3 is 15 amino acids. Germline CDR1 is MDHEN and CDR2 is SYDVKM. DNA for the CDR3: TGTGCCAGCCATAAGCCTAGCGGGGGGGCACATACGCAGTATTTT. This translates into CASHKPSGGAHTQYF. The variable domain in full, with the rest retrieved from reference TRBV28 and TRBJ2-3, is DVKVTQSSRYLVKRTGEKVFLECVQDMDHENMFWYRQDPGLGLRLIYFSYDVKMKEKGDIPEGYSVSREKKERFSLILESASTNQTSMYLCASHKPSGGAHTQYFGPGTRLTVL.

The chain employs TRBV12-3 or TRBV12-4 and TRBJ2-3; D is unresolved. CDR3 length: 14 amino acids. V was trimmed by 8 bases and J by 0 bases, leaving 12 bases between them. CDR3 DNA sequence: TGTGCCAGCCGCCGGACGTCTAGCACAGATACGCAGTATTTT. Translated: CASRRTSSTDTQYF.

The chain recombines TRBV12-3 or TRBV12-4 with TRBJ2-3; 8 bases align to TRBD2. The CDR3 runs 16 residues. V trimming: 5 bases; J trimming: 1 base; junction bases outside the gene matches: 8. The DNA of the CDR3 is TGTGCCAGCAGTCGAACGGGAGGGCCCCGCACAGATACGCAGTATTTT. This gives the protein CASSRTGGPRTDTQYF.

This clonotype was detected only a few times. The chain uses TRBV4-1 and TRBJ2-5; D ambiguous. V dropped 1 base and J dropped 0 bases, with 12 bases sitting between them. The CDR3 contains 16 residues. The V gene's germline CDR1 is MGHRA and CDR2 YSYEKL. CDR3 nucleotides: TGCGCCAGCAGCCAAGCCCGGGCCCAGTACCAAGAGACCCAGTACTTC. Translating gives CASSQARAQYQETQYF.

The genes are TRBV28 and TRBJ2-1; D may be TRBD1 (5 bases). Germline V CDR1 and CDR2: MDHEN, SYDVKM. V was trimmed by 7 bases and J by 10 bases, leaving 17 bases between them. CDR3 length: 13 amino acids. CDR3 coding DNA: TGTGCCAGCACCCAGGACATATCCTACGAGCAGTTCTTC. It encodes CASTQDISYEQFF.

A single count supports this clonotype. The chain employs TRBV3-1 and TRBJ2-7, with 7 positions matching TRBD2. Trimming removed 4 bases from V and 2 bases from J; junction bases left unmatched: 8. The germline V gene has CDR1 LGHDT and CDR2 YNNKEL (reference sequence). The CDR3 consists of 15 residues. This chain's CDR3 is CASSLGRGSTYEQYF. The CDR3 DNA follows: TGTGCCAGCAGCCTCGGGCGGGGGTCTACCTACGAGCAGTACTTC.

This clonotype was detected a few times. The chain is built from TRBV7-9 and TRBJ2-7; 13 nucleotides align to TRBD2. The CDR3 covers 18 residues. Losses at the gene ends were 1 base for V and 1 base for J; bases not matched to a gene: 7. The germline V gene encodes CDR1 SEHNR and CDR2 FQNEAQ (reference sequence). CDR3 bases: TGTGCCAGCAGCTTAGGGACTAGCGGGAGAGACTATTCCTACGAGCAGTACTTC. The encoded protein is CASSLGTSGRDYSYEQYF.